The text below deals with one TCR beta chain. It lacks a known antigen. No base quality information exists; no much larger clone differs at one position. This specimen comes from a study of blood T cell repertoires in COVID-19 (dated by TCRdb to about 2020). The study in broad terms: Samples covering the acute and convalescent phases of COVID-19 were provided by collaborators in the United States, Italy and Spain. The material from the prospective study consisted of cDNA or gDNA derived from T cells, B-cell-depleted T cells, or PBMCs. The dataset comprised deeply sampled blood TCRbeta repertoires from subjects exposed to, actively infected with, or recovered from COVID-19. The repertoires were released in a freely available public database intended as a resource for research on the immune response to SARS-CoV-2. Samples were obtained from the ongoing ImmuneRACE study (first 160 participants) and from roughly 1,300 subjects provided by 6 global collaborators. Nearly every sample came with metadata listing a de-identified subject ID, COVID-19 status, age in years and sex. Where available, HLA class I and class II types were obtained from metadata supplied by the sample provider rather than from assay-based typing. On the study overall, not on this receptor specifically: The quantity of clinical and demographic metadata differed by source and by participant and was supplied without curation.

CDR3 length: 14 amino acids, cysteine to phenylalanine. Solely the CDR3 DNA is kept, with 42 bases framed from the first base. Based on the germline V gene, the CDR1 and CDR2 sequences are SGHRS and YFSETQ. The V and J ends are trimmed by 0 bases and 6 bases, leaving 10 bases between them. Samples from volunteer blood donors who had recovered from COVID-19 were contributed by a second Seattle source. Collaborating institutions collected whole blood in K2EDTA tubes following their own protocols. For TCRbeta analysis, collaborator samples were shipped as frozen whole blood, as isolated PBMCs, or as DNA extracted from either sample type. The immunoSEQ Assay, a bias-controlled multiplex PCR, was used to amplify TCRbeta CDR3 regions from genomic DNA. The original methods were these. The number of nucleated cells in each sample was estimated by amplification of reference gene primers within the assay. To quantify the absolute abundance of each unique TCRbeta CDR3 rearrangement, sequence reads were collapsed and filtered. For each sample, productive Simpson clonality was calculated as the square root of Simpson's diversity index across productive rearrangements. Entries here come from immuneACCESS through TCRdb and include only in-frame sequences with V and J called. Some clones fail to appear in such tables; in the studies checked, an unresolved V gene covers under half of the shortfall, and the cause of the remainder is unknown. The DNA was the basis for D and trimming; V, J and clone size are from that table. This sample holds under 350,000 clones; roughly 85% were observed only once. More than 8% of the sample goes to the ten largest clones.

The sequence joins TRBV5-1 to TRBJ1-3; the D segment cannot be called with confidence. Specimen: peripheral blood. This TCR was recovered from a woman in her forties or fifties who had recovered from COVID-19. The sequenced DNA: TGCGCCAGCAGCTTGGGCGGGAAAGAAAACACCATATATTTT. Its protein product is CASSLGGKENTIYF.